Listed below are T cell receptor beta chains from one sample, sequenced in a study of OX40 agonist ivuxolimab in advanced cancers. This table comes from immunoSEQ multiplex PCR, and its TCRdb copy is limited to in-frame clones, with some not included. The sample consists of fewer than 25,000 clones, roughly 80% of them appearing once. Sample: CD4+ or CD8+ T cells sorted from blood, taken in a trial of the OX40 agonist ivuxolimab. All receptors derive from an adult with an advanced solid tumor such as melanoma, head and neck, liver or kidney cancer. CDR3s include the opening cysteine and the closing phenylalanine or tryptophan. Each record gives: J gene, V gene, D gene, CDR3 protein, CDR3 DNA. A D gene is named only where the DNA matches it firmly.

TRBJ2-7 TRBV4-1 NA CASSLRSPSGEQYF TGCGCCAGCAGCCTTCGGTCACCCTCTGGCGAGCAGTACTTC
TRBJ2-7 TRBV6-1 TRBD1 CASSDWTGDSYEQYF TGTGCCAGCAGTGATTGGACAGGAGACTCCTACGAGCAGTACTTC
TRBJ2-1 TRBV21-1 NA CASSNVSGGWAYNEQFF TGTGCCAGCAGCAATGTTAGCGGAGGATGGGCCTACAATGAGCAGTTCTTC
TRBJ2-7 TRBV5-1 TRBD1 CASSHRGSEQYF TGCGCCAGCAGCCACAGGGGTTCCGAGCAGTACTTC
TRBJ1-3 TRBV5-4 TRBD1 CASSLRAGGVVLADTIYF TGTGCCAGCAGCTTACGGGCAGGGGGCGTTGTTTTGGCAGACACCATATATTTT
TRBJ2-1 TRBV6-5 NA CASSLLAVLNEQFF TGTGCCAGCAGTCTCTTGGCGGTACTGAATGAGCAGTTCTTC
TRBJ2-7 TRBV12-2 NA CASRLRGLGTSDEQYF TGTGCAAGTCGCCTTCGGGGCCTTGGGACTAGCGACGAGCAGTACTTC
TRBJ1-6 TRBV2 NA CASSELGSSYNSPLHF TGTGCCAGCAGTGAACTAGGCAGCTCCTATAATTCACCCCTCCACTTT
TRBJ2-1 TRBV5-5 NA CASSPRTTGSYNEQFF TGTGCCAGCAGCCCACGGACTACGGGGTCCTACAATGAGCAGTTCTTC
TRBJ2-1 TRBV13 TRBD2 CASSLPGTSGSNEQFF TGTGCCAGCAGCCTCCCCGGGACTAGCGGGAGTAATGAGCAGTTCTTC